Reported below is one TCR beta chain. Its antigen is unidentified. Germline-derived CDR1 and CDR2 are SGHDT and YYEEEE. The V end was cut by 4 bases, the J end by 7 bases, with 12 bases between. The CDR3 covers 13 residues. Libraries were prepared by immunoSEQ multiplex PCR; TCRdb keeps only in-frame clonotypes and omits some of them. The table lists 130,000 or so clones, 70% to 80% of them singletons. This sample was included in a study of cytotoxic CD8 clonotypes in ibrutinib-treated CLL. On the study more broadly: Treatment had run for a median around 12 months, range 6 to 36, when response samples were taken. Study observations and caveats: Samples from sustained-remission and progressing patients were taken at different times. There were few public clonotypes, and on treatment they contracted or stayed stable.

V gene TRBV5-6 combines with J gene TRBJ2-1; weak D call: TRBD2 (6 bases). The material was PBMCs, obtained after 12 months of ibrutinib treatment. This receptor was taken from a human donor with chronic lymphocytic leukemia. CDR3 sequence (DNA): TGTGCCAGCAGCGGGGAGGCTCGGAATGAGCAGTTCTTC. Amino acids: CASSGEARNEQFF.